Given below is one T cell receptor beta chain in context. The sample belongs to a study of CD8+CD57+ T cells in acquired aplastic anemia. The germline V gene encodes CDR1 DFQATT and CDR2 SNEGSKA (reference sequence). The CDR3 is made up of 14 amino acids. V lost 6 bases, J lost 2 bases, and 16 bases lay in between. Both TCR beta VDJ combination and CDR3 sequence profiling were carried out. Genomic DNA was the template for this profiling. MiXCR was run by TCRdb on the reads, yielding one entry per CDR3 protein. The sample has roughly 170,000 distinct CDR3 sequences, about 50% seen once. Those patients picked for sequencing had displayed CD8+CD57+ cell expansion on flow cytometry.

Sample: sorted CD4+, CD8+, or CD8+CD57+ T cells (not recorded which) from PBMCs. This clonotype was obtained from a human donor with aplastic anemia. This chain uses TRBV20-1 with TRBJ1-2; TRBD1 might be the D (5 bases). CDR3: CSAIVRDGNYGYTF. For the CDR3, the DNA is TGCAGTGCCATCGTCCGGGACGGAAACTATGGCTACACCTTC.